The entry below gives a single T cell receptor (beta chain) sequence along with its context. This clonotype appeared many times. The target of this receptor is not known. Per-base quality was not reported, and no clone a single base away is much larger than it. This sample is drawn from a study of T-cell reconstitution after alpha-beta-depleted transplantation in children (dated by TCRdb to about 2016). Looking at the study overall: Using TCR repertoire profiling, the study quantitatively followed how T-cell immune reconstitution unfolded in children after TCRalphabeta/CD19-depleted allogeneic hematopoietic cell transplantation.

Per the publication, the treatment or condition label means: allogeneic hematopoietic cell transplantation with graft depleted of TCRalphabeta T cells and CD19 B cells. The children who served as transplant recipients had been given grafts of TCRalphabeta/CD19-depleted allogeneic hematopoietic cells. To prepare the library, PCR was applied. TCRdb records Illumina HiSeq 2500 as the sequencer. To normalize quantification of the TCRbeta repertoire, the TCR libraries were built with molecular barcoding that relied on unique molecular identifiers. TCRdb redid the processing of the public reads, applying fastp at Q25 and MiXCR, and retained in-frame beta chains. Each entry merges the rows of one CDR3 protein and shows their most common DNA and genes. The sample table lists about 150,000 distinct CDR3 sequences, 8% to 10% of them with a count of one. The ten top clones hold roughly 20% of the sample. Including cysteine and phenylalanine, the CDR3 has 12 amino acids. The kept DNA is CDR3 alone, 36 bases in frame from the first base. The trim is 0 bases for V and 3 bases for J, with a gap of 3 bases between the germline ends. The germline V gene yields MNHNS for CDR1 and SASEGT for CDR2.

Overall results and qualifications from the work: In some patients, the high TCRbeta diversity seen at day 60 was put down to recipient T cells and intrathymic progenitors that had survived conditioning. The apparently early alphabetaT-cell count recovery about two months after transplant was reportedly dependent on only several hundred rapidly expanded clones derived from non-depleted graft cells. Over subsequent months, a decline in hyperexpanded clone frequencies was noted, and after one year, T-cell counts and TCRbeta diversity were mostly ascribed to newly produced T cells.

The rearranged segments are TRBV6-1 and TRBJ2-7, with the D gene not clear enough to name. This material consisted of PBMCs, mostly from graft donor cells, taken 180 days after TCRalphabeta/CD19-depleted stem cell transplant. The TCR was taken from a female patient between 2 and 15 years old who had a stem cell transplant for congenital amegakaryocytic thrombocytopenia, so the T cells may come from the graft donor. The encoded CDR3 is CASSEAVYEQYF. The sequence in DNA is TGTGCCAGCAGTGAAGCTGTCTACGAGCAGTACTTC.